This T cell receptor (beta chain) came from a study of identical twins. Trimming took 2 bases from V and 4 from J; bases not matched to a gene: 6. Germline CDR1 and CDR2: DFQATT and SNEGSKA (reference sequence). The CDR3 length is 15 residues. Using its own MiXCR run on the 5' RACE reads, TCRdb lists one record per CDR3 protein. The sample has hundreds of thousands of distinct CDR3 sequences, less than 10% seen once. The sample was also reused in another study, on yellow fever vaccine responses in identical twins.

The source is a woman under 30 in good health. The chain couples TRBV20-1 to TRBJ2-1; 9 nucleotides line up with TRBD2. The sample was PBMCs. This CDR3 reads CSARPRLAVYNEQFF. In nucleotides, the CDR3 is TGCAGTGCTAGACCCCGACTAGCGGTTTACAATGAGCAGTTCTTC.